The source of this T cell receptor beta chain is a study of T-cell memory formation after mild COVID-19 (dated by TCRdb to the early 2020s). Study-level background: TCR sequence clusters from the two donors were found to be largely donor specific. T-cell clones expanding and contracting after mild COVID-19 in two donors were tracked by longitudinal TCRalpha and TCRbeta repertoire sequencing. The cohort comprised two young, previously healthy adult volunteers, one female and one male. The full study reports these points: The study included only a couple of mild cases, and larger cohorts that include severe cases with pre-infection samples were judged to be necessary. Contracting CD4+ clones turned up mainly in the CM and EM memory subsets, whereas EMRA was where CD8+ clones were enriched. From day 15 to 85, contracting clones showed balanced CD4/CD8 phenotypes, whereas a second wave of clones that expanded from day 15 to 37 leaned towards CD4+. SARS-CoV-2 specificity of the second-wave clones peaking on day 37 was not confirmed. Some responding clones were found in pre-infection memory, which suggests that pre-existing cross-reactive memory T cells took part in the SARS-CoV-2 response.

This sample was sequenced with an Illumina NovaSeq 6000. TCRalpha and TCRbeta cDNA libraries were constructed by 5'RACE with constant-segment primers, with sample barcodes and unique molecular identifiers being introduced. Trizol reagent was used to extract RNA from every sample. Library amplification was performed in two PCR steps, and a second sample barcode and Illumina TruSeq adapters were introduced in the second step. Sequencing of the libraries was done on an Illumina NovaSeq, producing 2 x 150 bp paired-end reads. In the source study's methods: With migec v1.2.7, reads were demultiplexed and then collapsed into UMI-guided consensus sequences. Using mixcr v2.1.11, UMI consensuses were aligned to TRA and TRB V and J templates and then assembled into clonotypes. A clonotype was counted as expanded or contracted only when both edgeR and NoisET called the clonotype significant, with the noise models trained on biological replicates. For edgeR calls, the cutoffs were a false discovery rate-adjusted p below 0.01 and a log2 fold-change threshold of 1. As an exploratory analysis of dynamics, PCA with hierarchical clustering was applied to max-normalized trajectories of the 1000 most abundant clonotypes. Each responding clone was given a CD4 or CD8 phenotype based on the CD4+ and CD8+ repertoires, which had been sequenced separately. The public reads were run again by TCRdb, first through fastp at Q25 and then through MiXCR, and only productive beta chains were kept. Entries that share a CDR3 protein sequence are merged under the most common genes and DNA. The V and J calls were determined by TCRdb, not by the authors. Within this sample are 250,000 to 350,000 distinct CDR3 sequences, with roughly 21% of them counted one time only. The top ten clonotypes cover roughly 21% of the sample.

V lost 5 bases and J lost 4 bases; the stretch between them is 11 bases long. CDR1 is given as LNHDA and CDR2 as SQIVND, both from the germline V gene (reference sequence). CDR3 length: 13 amino acids, cysteine to phenylalanine. Kept here is only the CDR3 DNA, which spans 39 bases and is read in frame from base 1. PBMCs were isolated by Ficoll-Paque density gradient centrifugation. This clonotype was found a few times. Its antigen target is currently unknown. No clone much larger than this one lies a single base away; base qualities are absent. This TCR was recovered from a man in his late teens or twenties who had mild COVID-19 (a few samples of this study predate the infection). The sample titles of this study are shuffled in the database, so cell type and time point are left out; the donor was told from shared clones. The rearrangement joined TRBV19 to TRBJ2-5; the D gene is possibly TRBD2, with 6 bases matching. The sample comprised PBMCs or a T cell subset sorted from them (not recorded which). CDR3 region: CASSPWRGETQYF. The DNA sequence is given as TGTGCCAGTAGTCCTTGGAGGGGAGAGACCCAGTACTTC.